This T cell receptor beta chain derives from a study of blood T cell repertoires in COVID-19. Overall study context: Sources were T cells, B-cell-depleted T cells, or PBMCs; the material itself was cDNA or gDNA.

Profiling relied on immunoSEQ multiplex PCR, and the TCRdb table lists in-frame clones only, not all of them. The top ten clones hold roughly 2.5% of a sample with around 140,000 clones, more than 75% of them seen once. The germline V gene has CDR1 MNHEY and CDR2 SMNVEV (reference sequence). Losses at the gene ends were 2 bases for V and 6 bases for J; bases not matched to a gene: 3. CDR3 size: 13 residues. The chain carries TRBV27 and TRBJ1-2; the match to TRBD1 covers 7 bases. This TCR was recovered from a man between 50 and 59 years old with active COVID-19. Source material: peripheral blood. The DNA for the CDR3 is TGTGCCAGCAGTTTACGCAGGGGGGATGGCTACACCTTC. Translating it yields CASSLRRGDGYTF.